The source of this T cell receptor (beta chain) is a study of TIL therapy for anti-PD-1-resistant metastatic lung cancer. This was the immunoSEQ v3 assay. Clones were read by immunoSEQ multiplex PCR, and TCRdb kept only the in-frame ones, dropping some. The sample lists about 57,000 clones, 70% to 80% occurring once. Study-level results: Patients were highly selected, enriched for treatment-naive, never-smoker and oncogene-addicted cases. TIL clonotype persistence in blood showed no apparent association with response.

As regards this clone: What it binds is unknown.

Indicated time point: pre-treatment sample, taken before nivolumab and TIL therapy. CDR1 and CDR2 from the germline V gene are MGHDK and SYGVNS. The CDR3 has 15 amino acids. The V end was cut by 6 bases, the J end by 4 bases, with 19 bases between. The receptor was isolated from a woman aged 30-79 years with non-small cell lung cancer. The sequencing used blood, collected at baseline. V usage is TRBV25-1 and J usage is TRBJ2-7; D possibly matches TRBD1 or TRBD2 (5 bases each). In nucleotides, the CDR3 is TGTGCCAGCAGCTCGGTGGGGGTAAATGGGTACGAGCAGTACTTC. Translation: CASSSVGVNGYEQYF.